These 21 T cell receptor beta chains originate from one sample sequenced in a study of glioma-infiltrating T cells after dendritic cell vaccination. The time point denotes: after dendritic cell vaccination, including at tumor progression/relapse. Sequencing was performed with immunoSEQ multiplex PCR; in TCRdb, only in-frame clones are kept and a portion is missing. This sample has about 91,000 clones; over 75% occur once, and the top ten carry approximately 2%. The sequencing here drew on blood, taken after dendritic cell vaccination. The receptors here all came from a human donor with glioblastoma.

V and J are TRBV5-5 and TRBJ2-3; 9 bases line up with TRBD1. The J segment lost 3 bases and the V segment lost 3 bases, leaving 5 bases of the junction unmatched. Germline V gives CDR1 SGHKS, CDR2 YYEKEE (reference sequence). There are 15 residues in the CDR3. The CDR3 protein is CASSWTGDRTDTQYF. The CDR3, as DNA: TGTGCCAGCAGCTGGACAGGGGATCGGACAGATACGCAGTATTTT. Filled out from reference TRBV5-5 and TRBJ2-3, the complete variable domain reads DAGVTQSPTHLIKTRGQQVTLRCSPISGHKSVSWYQQVLGQGPQFIFQYYEKEERGRGNFPDRFSARQFPNYSSELNVNALLLGDSALYLCASSWTGDRTDTQYFGPGTRLTVL.

This chain links TRBV5-1 with TRBJ1-1, with TRBD1 as a possible D gene (6 bases). V was trimmed by 4 bases and J by 5 bases, leaving 21 bases between them. Germline V gene data show CDR1 as SGHRS and CDR2 as YFSETQ. The CDR3 loop spans 16 amino acids. The CDR3 here is CASSTRQATPGTEAFF. The CDR3 region has the DNA TGCGCCAGCAGCACCCGACAGGCCACCCCAGGGACTGAAGCTTTCTTT.

This chain connects TRBV2 to TRBJ2-7, with 9 bases matching TRBD1. The germline CDR1 and CDR2 sequences are SNHLY and FYNNEI. V trimming: 6 bases; J trimming: 4 bases; junction bases outside the gene matches: 4. The CDR3 runs to 13 residues. CDR3 coding DNA: TGTGCCAGCAGCACGGGACAGGGTTACGAGCAGTACTTC. It specifies CASSTGQGYEQYF.

This chain joins TRBV5-1 and TRBJ2-3, with 9 bases that match TRBD2. Germline V lookup: CDR1 SGHRS, CDR2 YFSETQ. V shed 3 bases, J shed 5 bases, and the junction held 7 bases outside the gene matches. The CDR3 has 15 residues. The CDR3, as DNA: TGCGCCAGCAGCTCGCTAGCGGGAAGTCAAGATACGCAGTATTTT. Amino acids: CASSSLAGSQDTQYF.

The CDR3 here is CASSRLETQYF. CDR3 sequence (DNA): TGTGCCAGCAGCCGGTTAGAGACCCAGTACTTC. The chain combines TRBV5-6 with TRBJ2-5; D gene uncertain. This CDR3 has 11 residues. CDR1 and CDR2 from the germline V gene are SGHDT and YYEEEE. V gave up 4 bases and J gave up 4 bases, with 5 bases separating them.

This rearrangement joins TRBV7-8 to TRBJ2-3; possible D gene TRBD2, 7 bases. Germline lookup yields CDR1 SGHVS and CDR2 FQNEAQ. Trimming removed 4 bases at V and 1 base at J, with 15 bases between. The length of the CDR3 is 16 residues. CDR3 residues: CASSWGGGGGTDTQYF. CDR3 nucleotide sequence: TGTGCCAGCAGCTGGGGGGGCGGGGGCGGCACAGATACGCAGTATTTT.

The rearrangement uses TRBV30 and TRBJ1-1, with TRBD1 matching over 8 bases. Germline CDR1 is GTSNPN and CDR2 is SVGIG (reference sequence). J lost 1 base, V lost 1 base, and 11 bases had no gene match. This CDR3 is built from 17 residues. This CDR3 reads CAWSARQGTPPNTEAFF. The CDR3 DNA reads as TGTGCCTGGAGTGCCCGACAGGGGACGCCCCCGAACACTGAAGCTTTCTTT. Using reference TRBV30 and TRBJ1-1 for the parts outside the CDR3, the full variable domain is SQTIHQWPATLVQPVGSPLSLECTVEGTSNPNLYWYRQAAGRGLQLLFYSVGIGQISSEVPQNLSASRPQDRQFILSSKKLLLSDSGFYLCAWSARQGTPPNTEAFFGQGTRLTVV.

The genes are TRBV7-9 and TRBJ1-2; D is perhaps TRBD1 (5 bases). The CDR3 loop spans 14 amino acids. V dropped 4 bases and J dropped 8 bases, with 17 bases sitting between them. Germline-derived CDR1 and CDR2 are SEHNR and FQNEAQ (reference sequence). This CDR3 is CASSSRDRGGGYTF. DNA of the CDR3: TGTGCCAGCAGCTCCCGGGACCGGGGGGGAGGCTACACCTTC.

The genes are TRBV6-1 and TRBJ1-2, with TRBD1 matching over 9 bases. The ends lost 6 bases at V and 6 bases at J; junction bases unmatched: 5. The CDR3 is made up of 13 amino acids. Germline V gene sequence: CDR1 MNHNS, CDR2 SASEGT. In DNA form, the CDR3 reads TGTGCCAGCAGGCGGACAGGGGAGGATGGCTACACCTTC. It codes for CASRRTGEDGYTF.

The chain has TRBV7-2 and TRBJ1-1; a weak D match, TRBD1 (5 bases). This CDR3 is 13 amino acids long. Germline V gives CDR1 SGHTA, CDR2 FQGNSA. Trimming cost V 2 bases and J 3 bases, with 7 bases left between them. The CDR3 sequence is CASSLWGDTEAFF. In nucleotides, the CDR3 is TGTGCCAGCAGCTTATGGGGGGACACTGAAGCTTTCTTT.

The rearrangement uses TRBV11-2 and TRBJ1-1, with D hard to call. This CDR3 spans 13 amino acids. CDR1 and CDR2 (germline): SGHAT, FQNNGV. Deletions cut 5 bases from V and 5 bases from J, with 12 bases between. The CDR3 loop is CASSTEGWTEAFF. Written as DNA, the CDR3 is TGTGCCAGCAGCACGGAGGGTTGGACTGAAGCTTTCTTT.

V is TRBV5-1 and J is TRBJ2-5; 7 nucleotides align to TRBD1. Trimming at V came to 5 bases and at J to 1 base, leaving 2 bases not matched to a gene. The CDR3 sequence is 13 residues long. Looked up from germline, CDR1 is SGHRS and CDR2 is YFSETQ. CDR3 sequence: CASSRQGQETQYF. In DNA form, the CDR3 reads TGCGCCAGCAGTCGACAGGGCCAAGAGACCCAGTACTTC.

This clone was observed a few times. The chain links TRBV25-1 to TRBJ2-1; the match to TRBD2 covers 10 bases. CDR3 length: 14 residues. Germline loops: CDR1 MGHDK, CDR2 SYGVNS. The V and J ends lost 10 bases and 5 bases, in that order; junction bases with no gene match: 8. The CDR3, as DNA: TGTGCCACCTCGACTAGCGGGCGCCACAATGAGCAGTTCTTC. Translating gives CATSTSGRHNEQFF.

V is TRBV5-1 and J is TRBJ1-2; TRBD1 matches at 8 bases. Germline V gene sequence: CDR1 SGHRS, CDR2 YFSETQ. The CDR3 covers 18 residues. Trimming removed 4 bases from V and 6 bases from J; junction bases left unmatched: 20. DNA of the CDR3: TGCGCCAGCAGCACCTCCCGGACAGGGCGTGGCTCAAATGATGGCTACACCTTC. Translation gives CASSTSRTGRGSNDGYTF.

The chain is built from TRBV4-1 and TRBJ1-2, with D perhaps matching TRBD1 (6 bases). CDR1 MGHRA and CDR2 YSYEKL come from the germline V gene. With 4 bases removed from V and 0 bases from J, the gap between germline ends came to 12 bases. CDR3 length equals 15 residues. CDR3 region: CASSPPGGANYGYTF. The CDR3 nucleotides read TGCGCCAGCAGCCCGCCTGGGGGCGCTAACTATGGCTACACCTTC.

The chain links TRBV6-5 to TRBJ1-2; possible D gene TRBD1, 5 bases. The V end lost 6 bases, the J end lost 1 base, and 15 bases lay between the germline ends. CDR1 MNHEY and CDR2 SVGAGI come from the germline V gene. The CDR3 contains 15 residues. The CDR3 bases are TGTGCCAGCAGCTATGCCGACAGTATTAACTATGGCTACACCTTC. This encodes CASSYADSINYGYTF.

The chain employs TRBV7-2 and TRBJ2-5, with D unclear. V was cut by 1 base and J by 2 bases, with 5 bases left in between. CDR3 length equals 13 residues. Germline V gene lookup returns CDR1 SGHTA and CDR2 FQGNSA. CDR3 DNA sequence: TGTGCCAGCAGCTTAGGTATACAAGAGACCCAGTACTTC. It is translated as CASSLGIQETQYF.

This clone has only a few counts. The CDR3 is CASSPNAGYEQYV. CDR3 DNA: TGTGCCAGCAGTCCGAATGCAGGATACGAGCAGTACGTC. The chain joins TRBV27 to TRBJ2-7; D gene unclear. Germline V gene data show CDR1 as MNHEY and CDR2 as SMNVEV (reference sequence). The CDR3 sequence is 13 residues long. Between the trimmed V and J ends, which lost 5 bases and 4 bases, there was a span of 12 bases.

The chain couples TRBV12-5 to TRBJ1-2; 10 positions match TRBD1. This CDR3 contains 14 residues. Per germline, CDR1 LGHNT and CDR2 FRNRAP. V dropped 6 bases and J dropped 4; count of bases not matched to a gene: 5. CDR3 bases: TGTGCTAGTGGCCTGGGGGACAGGGGCTATGGCTACACCTTC. It translates to CASGLGDRGYGYTF.

The chain combines TRBV6-1 with TRBJ1-2; TRBD1 agrees at 8 bases. The CDR3 is 15 residues long. With 3 bases clipped from V and 3 bases from J, the junction kept 6 bases outside the gene matches. The germline CDR1 and CDR2 sequences are MNHNS and SASEGT. The CDR3: CASSDRQGADYGYTF. DNA of the CDR3: TGTGCCAGCAGTGATAGGCAGGGGGCGGACTATGGCTACACCTTC.

V is TRBV12-2 and J is TRBJ2-7; the D call of TRBD2 is as the table states it, not checked on the DNA. TRBV12-2 is designated a pseudogene. The CDR3 has 15 residues. In DNA, the CDR3 is TGTGCAAGTCGCTTAAGCCGGGATTGCACCTACGAGCAGTACGTC. Translated: CASRLSRDCTYEQYV.